These 14 T cell receptor beta chains were all obtained from the same sample, sequenced in a study of T cell clonality in common variable immunodeficiency. Data came from immunoSEQ multiplex PCR; TCRdb stores just in-frame clones and leaves some out. There are some 33,000 clones in the sample, none observed a single time. Sequenced: peripheral blood mononuclear cells. The source of these receptors is a person aged 18 to 75 in good health.

Details on this clone: Sequencing ends 3 residues short of the CDR3 end; the germline J gene provides the rest. J is TRBJ1-4 and V is TRBV11-2; D not certain. The germline V and J ends were trimmed by 2 bases and 8 bases, with 15 bases remaining between them. This CDR3 spans 15 amino acids. The germline V gene encodes CDR1 SGHAT and CDR2 FQNNGV. The CDR3 DNA, read in part, is TGTGCCAGCAGCTTAACTAGGGCTTATGACGAAAAA. Its translation is CASSLTRAYDEK. The entire CDR3 reads CASSLTRAYDEKLFF.

Ten or more counts support this clone. The CDR3 is cut off 3 residues early in the read; its end comes from the germline J gene. The gene calls are TRBV5-6 and TRBJ1-1; D is unclear. The germline V gene encodes CDR1 SGHDT and CDR2 YYEEEE. The CDR3 runs to 14 residues. Deletions cut 3 bases from V and 5 bases from J, with 14 bases between. The CDR3 bases that were read are TGTGCCAGCAGCTACCCCAACCTCGGTACTGAA. This sequence encodes CASSYPNLGTE. The full-length CDR3 reads as CASSYPNLGTEAFF.

There are many counts of this clone. The CDR3 extends 3 residues past the end of the read, so its final part is completed from the germline J gene. The J gene is TRBJ2-3, the V gene TRBV5-4, with a possible D match to TRBD1 (6 bases). V was pared by 0 bases and J by 0 bases, with 8 bases between. Germline V gene lookup returns CDR1 SGHNT and CDR2 YYREEE (reference sequence). The CDR3 extends over 15 amino acids. CDR3 residues: CASSLAQGSTDTQYF. CDR3 DNA, as far as it was read: TGTGCCAGCAGCTTGGCACAGGGAAGCACAGATACG.

This clone was seen at least ten times. The read falls 3 residues short of the CDR3 end, and the missing part is taken from the germline J gene. The chain combines TRBV20-1 with TRBJ1-1, with D uncertain. Trimming shortened V by 3 bases and J by 5 bases, and 16 bases separated the two germline ends. CDR1 and CDR2 from the germline V gene are DFQATT and SNEGSKA (reference sequence). CDR3 size: 14 residues. CDR3 in amino acids: CSARTTRGGTEAFF. The CDR3 DNA, read in part, is TGCAGTGCTAGGACGACCCGGGGTGGGACTGAA.

This clone was detected ten times or more. Read data end 3 residues before the CDR3 end; the end is taken from the germline J gene. V and J are TRBV9 and TRBJ2-4; TRBD1 aligns across 10 bases. The CDR3 has 15 amino acids. Germline loops: CDR1 SGDLS, CDR2 YYNGEE. With V trimmed by 0 bases and J by 7 bases, 4 bases remained unmatched. The sequenced part of the CDR3 DNA is TGTGCCAGCAGCGTAGCTGGGACAGGGGAGAACATT. Residues: CASSVAGTGENI. The CDR3, in full, reads CASSVAGTGENIQYF.

This clone was picked up many times. The read comes to an end 3 residues before the CDR3 does, leaving the germline J gene to fill in the end. The V call is TRBV10-3, the J call TRBJ2-7; D ambiguous. The CDR3 is 16 amino acids. From germline, CDR1 is ENHRY and CDR2 SYGVKD. V was trimmed by 2 bases and J by 2 bases, leaving 16 bases between them. The CDR3 region is CAISEQTAGGAYEQYF. The CDR3 bases that were read are TGTGCCATCAGTGAGCAGACGGCAGGTGGTGCCTACGAG.

This clone was counted at least ten times. The read finishes 3 residues shy of the CDR3 end, and the germline J gene is used to complete it. The V gene is TRBV6-2 or TRBV6-3, the J gene TRBJ2-4; the D gene is possibly TRBD2 (6 bases). With 2 bases removed from V and 1 base from J, the gap between germline ends came to 6 bases. The germline V gene encodes CDR1 MNHEY and CDR2 SVGEGT. The CDR3 covers 14 residues. CDR3 sequence reads: CASSYGGAKNIQYF. The sequenced CDR3 bases are TGTGCCAGCAGTTACGGGGGGGCCAAAAACATT.

At least ten counts were recorded for this clone. Read data end 3 residues before the CDR3 end; the end is taken from the germline J gene. The chain combines TRBV4-1 with TRBJ2-3, with 14 bases matching TRBD2. The germline gives CDR1 MGHRA, CDR2 YSYEKL. This CDR3 has 16 residues. Unmatched junction bases numbered 2, after V lost 4 bases and J lost 2 bases. The chain's CDR3 is CASSPGLAGATDTQYF. The CDR3 DNA, read in part, is TGCGCCAGCAGCCCGGGACTAGCGGGAGCCACAGATACG.

This clone occurred many times. CDR3 protein: CAWGRDATNEKLFF. Incomplete CDR3 DNA: TGTGCCTGGGGAAGAGATGCAACTAATGAAAAG. The genes are TRBV30 and TRBJ2-2; D unresolved. The CDR3 end lies 3 residues beyond the end of the read and is filled in from the germline J gene. The CDR3 sequence is 14 residues long. Germline V lookup: CDR1 GTSNPN, CDR2 SVGIG (reference sequence).

This clone was recorded many times. The CDR3 region is CASSSRQATEAFF. CDR3 DNA (partial): TGTGCCAGCAGCTCACGACAGGCAACTGAA. This rearrangement joins TRBV7-6 to TRBJ1-1; D is possibly TRBD1 (6 bases). Read data end 3 residues before the CDR3 end; the end is taken from the germline J gene. The length of the CDR3 is 13 residues. V dropped 4 bases and J dropped 5 bases, with 11 bases sitting between them. Germline assignment: CDR1 SGHVS and CDR2 FNYEAQ.

This clone occurred many times. The read halts 3 residues ahead of the CDR3 end, with the missing end drawn from the germline J gene. The gene calls are TRBV4-2 and TRBJ2-3, with D perhaps TRBD1 (5 bases). Germline V gives CDR1 LGHNA, CDR2 YNFKEQ. V was cut by 4 bases and J by 2 bases, with 19 bases left in between. The CDR3 loop spans 17 amino acids. This chain's CDR3 is CASSPLPQGWDTDTQYF. CDR3 bases read: TGTGCCAGCAGCCCTCTCCCCCAGGGATGGGACACAGATACG.

This clone occurred many times. The CDR3 extends 3 residues past the end of the read, so its final part is completed from the germline J gene. The chain uses TRBV20-1 and TRBJ2-1; 7 nucleotides match TRBD1. Trimming took 0 bases from V and 4 from J; bases not matched to a gene: 6. There are 15 residues in the CDR3. Germline V gene data show CDR1 as DFQATT and CDR2 as SNEGSKA (reference sequence). The CDR3 loop is CSAREGRGSYNEQFF. The sequenced CDR3 bases are TGCAGTGCTAGAGAAGGCAGGGGGTCATACAATGAG.

This clone was observed many times. The read ends 3 residues before the CDR3 terminus; that terminus is restored from the germline J gene. This chain connects TRBV5-1 to TRBJ2-7; 7 bases match TRBD1. This CDR3 has 16 residues. The V and J ends lost 1 base and 6 bases, in that order; junction bases with no gene match: 13. Germline assignment: CDR1 SGHRS and CDR2 YFSETQ. The DNA read from the CDR3 is TGCGCCAGCAGCTTGCCGACGAGAGGGGGCCAGCTCGAG. Its translation is CASSLPTRGGQLE. Given in full, the CDR3 is CASSLPTRGGQLEQYF.

In its sample, this clone was seen many times. The read gets to within 3 residues of the CDR3 end, and the germline J gene fills in the rest. The rearrangement links TRBV7-3 to TRBJ2-3, with TRBD2 as a possible D gene (7 bases). From germline, CDR1 is SGHTA and CDR2 FQGTGA. CDR3 size: 18 residues. Between the trimmed V and J ends, which lost 1 base and 8 bases, there was a span of 25 bases. This CDR3 is CASSLSPRGGGPAGTQYF. The sequenced CDR3 bases are TGTGCCAGCAGCTTAAGCCCACGGGGCGGGGGCCCCGCCGGTACG.